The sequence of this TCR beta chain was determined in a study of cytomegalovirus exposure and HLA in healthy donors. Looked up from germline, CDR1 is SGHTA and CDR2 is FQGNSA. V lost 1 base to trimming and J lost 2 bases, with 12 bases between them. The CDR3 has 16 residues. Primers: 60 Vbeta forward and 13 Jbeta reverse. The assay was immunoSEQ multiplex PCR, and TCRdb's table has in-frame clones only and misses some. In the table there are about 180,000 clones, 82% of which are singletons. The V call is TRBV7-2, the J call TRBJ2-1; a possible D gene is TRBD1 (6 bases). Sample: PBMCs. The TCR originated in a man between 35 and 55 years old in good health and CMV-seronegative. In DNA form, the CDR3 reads TGTGCCAGCAGCTTAGTCAGGGGACCCACCTACAATGAGCAGTTCTTC. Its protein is CASSLVRGPTYNEQFF.